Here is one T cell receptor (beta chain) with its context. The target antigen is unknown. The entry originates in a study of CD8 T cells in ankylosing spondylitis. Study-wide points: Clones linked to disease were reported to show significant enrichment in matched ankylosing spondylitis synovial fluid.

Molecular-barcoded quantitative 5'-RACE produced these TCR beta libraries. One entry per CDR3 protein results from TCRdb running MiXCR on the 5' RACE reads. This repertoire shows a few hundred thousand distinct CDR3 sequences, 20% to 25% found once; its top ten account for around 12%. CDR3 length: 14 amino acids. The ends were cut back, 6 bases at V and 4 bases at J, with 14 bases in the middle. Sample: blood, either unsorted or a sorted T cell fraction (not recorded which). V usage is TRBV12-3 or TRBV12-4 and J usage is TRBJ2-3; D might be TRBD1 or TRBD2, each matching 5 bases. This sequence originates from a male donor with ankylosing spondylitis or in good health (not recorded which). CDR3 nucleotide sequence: TGTGCCAGCAGCCGTGGGACCGCGCCAGATACGCAGTATTTT. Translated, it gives CASSRGTAPDTQYF.